This T cell receptor beta chain was documented in a study of CD8 T cells in ankylosing spondylitis. This clonotype has at least ten counts. Antigen unknown. General study results and limits: Some motif variants were previously reported in reactive arthritis synovial fluid and blood. Blood from ankylosing spondylitis patients appeared to carry a characteristic roughly 8-variant TCR beta motif.

This CDR3 comprises 15 residues. V lost 5 bases, J lost 0 bases, and 2 bases stayed unmatched. CDR1 and CDR2 (germline): LGHNA, YSLEER. Construction of TCR beta libraries was performed using quantitative 5'-RACE with molecular barcodes. TCRdb independently ran MiXCR on the 5' RACE reads; one entry per CDR3 protein. The sample has approximately 520,000 distinct CDR3 sequences, roughly 5.3% seen once. The chain couples TRBV4-3 to TRBJ2-4, with 9 bases matching TRBD2. The receptor's source is a male donor with ankylosing spondylitis. Sequencing used blood, either unsorted or a sorted T cell fraction (not recorded which). CDR3: CASSGRGGAKNIQYF. CDR3 nucleotides: TGCGCCAGCAGCGGGCGGGGGGGAGCCAAAAACATTCAGTACTTC.